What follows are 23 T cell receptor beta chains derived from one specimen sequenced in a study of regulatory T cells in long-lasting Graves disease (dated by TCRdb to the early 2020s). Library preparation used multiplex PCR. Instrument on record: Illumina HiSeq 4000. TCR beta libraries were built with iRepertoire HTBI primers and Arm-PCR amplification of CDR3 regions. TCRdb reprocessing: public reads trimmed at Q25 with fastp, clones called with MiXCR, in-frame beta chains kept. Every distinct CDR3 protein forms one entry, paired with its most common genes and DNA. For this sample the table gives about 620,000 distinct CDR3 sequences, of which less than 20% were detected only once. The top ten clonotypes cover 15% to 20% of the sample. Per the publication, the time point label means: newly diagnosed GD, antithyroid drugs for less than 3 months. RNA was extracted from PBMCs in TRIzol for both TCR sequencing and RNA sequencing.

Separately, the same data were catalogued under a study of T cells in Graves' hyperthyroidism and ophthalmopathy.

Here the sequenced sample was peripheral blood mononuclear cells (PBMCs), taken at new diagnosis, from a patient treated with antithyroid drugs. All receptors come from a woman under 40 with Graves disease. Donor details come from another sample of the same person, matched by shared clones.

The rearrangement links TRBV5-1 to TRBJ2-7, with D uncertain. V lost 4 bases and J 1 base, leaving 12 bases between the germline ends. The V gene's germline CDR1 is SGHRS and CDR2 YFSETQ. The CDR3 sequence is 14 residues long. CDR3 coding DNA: TGCGCCAGCAGCCTGGGATATACTTCCTACGAGCAGTACTTC. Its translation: CASSLGYTSYEQYF.

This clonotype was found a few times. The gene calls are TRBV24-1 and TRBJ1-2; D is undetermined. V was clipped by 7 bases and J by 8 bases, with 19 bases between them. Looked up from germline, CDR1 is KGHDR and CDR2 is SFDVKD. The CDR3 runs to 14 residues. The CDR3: CATSGLDRAYGYTF. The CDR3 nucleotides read TGTGCCACCAGCGGGCTGGATAGGGCCTACGGCTACACCTTC.

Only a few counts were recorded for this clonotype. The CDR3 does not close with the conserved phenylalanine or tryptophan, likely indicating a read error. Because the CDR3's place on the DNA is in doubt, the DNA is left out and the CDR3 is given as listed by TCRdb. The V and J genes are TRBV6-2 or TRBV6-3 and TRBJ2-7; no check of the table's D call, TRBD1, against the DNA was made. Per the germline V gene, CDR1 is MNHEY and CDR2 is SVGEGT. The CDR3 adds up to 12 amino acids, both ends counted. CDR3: CASSYRAGTLEI.

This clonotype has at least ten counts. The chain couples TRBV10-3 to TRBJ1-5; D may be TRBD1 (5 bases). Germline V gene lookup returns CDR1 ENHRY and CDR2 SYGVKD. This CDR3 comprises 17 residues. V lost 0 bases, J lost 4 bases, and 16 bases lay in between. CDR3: CAISESDSGTYNQPQHF. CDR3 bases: TGTGCCATCAGTGAGTCAGACTCCGGGACGTATAATCAGCCCCAGCATTTT.

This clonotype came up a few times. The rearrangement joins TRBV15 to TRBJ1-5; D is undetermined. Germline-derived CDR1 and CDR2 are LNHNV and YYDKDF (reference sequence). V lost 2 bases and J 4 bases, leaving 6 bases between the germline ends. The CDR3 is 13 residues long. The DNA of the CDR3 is TGTGCCACCAGCAGATCGCCGAATCAGCCCCAGCATTTT. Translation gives CATSRSPNQPQHF.

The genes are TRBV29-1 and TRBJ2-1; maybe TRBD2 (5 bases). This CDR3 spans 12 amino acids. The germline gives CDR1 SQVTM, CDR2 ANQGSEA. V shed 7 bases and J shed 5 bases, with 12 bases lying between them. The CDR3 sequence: CSALPGNNEQFF. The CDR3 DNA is TGCAGCGCCCTCCCCGGGAACAATGAGCAGTTCTTC.

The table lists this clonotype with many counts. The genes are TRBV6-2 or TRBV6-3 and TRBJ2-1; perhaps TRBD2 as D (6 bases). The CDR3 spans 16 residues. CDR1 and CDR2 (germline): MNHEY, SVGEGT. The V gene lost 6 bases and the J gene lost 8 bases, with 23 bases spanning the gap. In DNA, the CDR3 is TGTGCCAGCAGGTTAAGGGAACTAGCAGTGCCCCATGAGCAGTTCTTC. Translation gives CASRLRELAVPHEQFF.

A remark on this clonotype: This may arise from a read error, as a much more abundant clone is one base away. As DNA, the CDR3 is TGTGCCAGCAGTTCCCGACCTCGAGGGAACATGTACTTC. Translating gives CASSSRPRGNMYF. The chain has TRBV2 and TRBJ2-5; D may be TRBD2 (5 bases). CDR1 SNHLY and CDR2 FYNNEI come from the germline V gene. CDR3 length: 13 amino acids. The V gene lost 5 bases and the J gene lost 13 bases, with 20 bases spanning the gap. Full variable domain (missing parts from reference TRBV2 and TRBJ2-5): EPEVTQTPSHQVTQMGQEVILRCVPISNHLYFYWYRQILGQKVEFLVSFYNNEISEKSEIFDDQFSVERPDGSNFTLKIRSTKLEDSAMYFCASSSRPRGNMYFGPGTRLLVL.

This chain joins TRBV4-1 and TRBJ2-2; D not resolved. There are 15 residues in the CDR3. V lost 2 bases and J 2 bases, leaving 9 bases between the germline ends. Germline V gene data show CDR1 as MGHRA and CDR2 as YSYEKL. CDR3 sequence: CASSQSLGNTGELFF. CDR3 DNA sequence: TGCGCCAGCAGCCAAAGTCTAGGAAACACCGGGGAGCTGTTTTTT.

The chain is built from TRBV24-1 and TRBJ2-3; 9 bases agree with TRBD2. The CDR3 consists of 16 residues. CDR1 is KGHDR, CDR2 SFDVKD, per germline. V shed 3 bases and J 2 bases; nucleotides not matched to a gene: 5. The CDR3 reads CATSDPTSGITDTQYF. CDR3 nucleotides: TGTGCCACCAGTGATCCGACTAGCGGAATCACAGATACGCAGTATTTT.

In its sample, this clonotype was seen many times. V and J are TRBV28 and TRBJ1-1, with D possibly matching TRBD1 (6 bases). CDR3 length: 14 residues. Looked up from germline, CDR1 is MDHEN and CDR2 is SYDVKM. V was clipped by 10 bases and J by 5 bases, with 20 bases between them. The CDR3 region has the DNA TGTGCCACCCCCCCCCAGGGGTCGGCGACTGAAGCTTTCTTT. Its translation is CATPPQGSATEAFF.

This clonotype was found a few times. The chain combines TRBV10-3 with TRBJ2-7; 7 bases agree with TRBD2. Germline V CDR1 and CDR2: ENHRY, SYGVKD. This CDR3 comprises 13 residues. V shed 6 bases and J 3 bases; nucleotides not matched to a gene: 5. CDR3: CAIRGTTDYEQYF. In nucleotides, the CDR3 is TGTGCCATCAGAGGGACTACAGACTACGAGCAGTACTTC.

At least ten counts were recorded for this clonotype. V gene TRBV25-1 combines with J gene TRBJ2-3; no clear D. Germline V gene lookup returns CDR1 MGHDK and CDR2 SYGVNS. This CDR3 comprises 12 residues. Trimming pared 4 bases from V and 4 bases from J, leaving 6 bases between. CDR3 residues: CASSARADTQYF. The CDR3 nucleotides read TGTGCCAGCAGTGCCCGAGCAGATACGCAGTATTTT.

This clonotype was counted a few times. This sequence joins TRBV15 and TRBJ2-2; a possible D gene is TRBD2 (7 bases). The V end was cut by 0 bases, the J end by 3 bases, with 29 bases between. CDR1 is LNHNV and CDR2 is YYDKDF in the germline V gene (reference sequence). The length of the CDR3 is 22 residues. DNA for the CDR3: TGTGCCACCAGCAGAGATTGGGAAAATTGGGGGGGCGCAGAGGTGGACACCGGGGAGCTGTTTTTT. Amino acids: CATSRDWENWGGAEVDTGELFF.

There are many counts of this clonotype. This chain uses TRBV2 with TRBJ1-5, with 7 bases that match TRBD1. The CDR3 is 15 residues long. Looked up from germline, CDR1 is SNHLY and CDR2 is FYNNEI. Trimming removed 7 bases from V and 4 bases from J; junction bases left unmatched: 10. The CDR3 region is CASTYRDRGNQPQHF. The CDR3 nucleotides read TGTGCCAGCACCTACCGGGACAGAGGGAATCAGCCCCAGCATTTT.

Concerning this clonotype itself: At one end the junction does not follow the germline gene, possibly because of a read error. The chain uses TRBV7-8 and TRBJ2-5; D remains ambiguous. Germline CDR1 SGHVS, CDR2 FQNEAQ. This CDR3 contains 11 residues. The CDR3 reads CASGLIETQYF. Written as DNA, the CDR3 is TGTGCCAGCGGCTTAATCGAGACCCAGTACTTC.

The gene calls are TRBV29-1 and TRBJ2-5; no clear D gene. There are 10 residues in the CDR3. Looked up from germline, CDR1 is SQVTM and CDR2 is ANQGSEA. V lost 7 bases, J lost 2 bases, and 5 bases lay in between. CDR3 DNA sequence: TGCAGCGGGGGACAAGAGACCCAGTACTTC. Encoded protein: CSGGQETQYF.

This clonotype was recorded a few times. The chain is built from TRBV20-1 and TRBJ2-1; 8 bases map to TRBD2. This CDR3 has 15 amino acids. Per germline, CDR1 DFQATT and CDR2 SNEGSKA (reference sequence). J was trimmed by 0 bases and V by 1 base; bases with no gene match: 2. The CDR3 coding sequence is TGCAGTGCTAGAGGGCGGGAGGCCTCCTACAATGAGCAGTTCTTC. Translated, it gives CSARGREASYNEQFF.

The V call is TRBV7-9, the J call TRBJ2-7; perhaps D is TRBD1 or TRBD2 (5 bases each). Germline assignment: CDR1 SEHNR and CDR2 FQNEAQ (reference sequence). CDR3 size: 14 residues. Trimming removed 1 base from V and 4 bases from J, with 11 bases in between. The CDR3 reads CASSLVPREYEQYF. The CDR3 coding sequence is TGTGCCAGCAGCTTAGTCCCCAGGGAGTACGAGCAGTACTTC. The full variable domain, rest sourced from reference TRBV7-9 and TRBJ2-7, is DTGVSQNPRHKITKRGQNVTFRCDPISEHNRLYWYRQTLGQGPEFLTYFQNEAQLEKSRLLSDRFSAERPKGSFSTLEIQRTEQGDSAMYLCASSLVPREYEQYFGPGTRLTVT.

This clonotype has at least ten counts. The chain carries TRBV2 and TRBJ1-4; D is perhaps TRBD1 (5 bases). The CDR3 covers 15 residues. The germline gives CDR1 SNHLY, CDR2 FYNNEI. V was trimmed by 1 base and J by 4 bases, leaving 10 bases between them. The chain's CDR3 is CASSEGAGINEKLFF. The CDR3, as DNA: TGTGCCAGCAGTGAAGGTGCAGGGATTAATGAAAAACTGTTTTTT.

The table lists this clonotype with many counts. The CDR3, as DNA: TGTGCCACCTCGGGGTACAATGAGCAGTTCTTC. The encoded protein is CATSGYNEQFF. The chain is built from TRBV24-1 and TRBJ2-1, with D maybe TRBD2 (5 bases). CDR1 KGHDR and CDR2 SFDVKD come from the germline V gene. The CDR3 totals 11 residues. Trimming removed 9 bases from V and 4 bases from J, with 6 bases in between.

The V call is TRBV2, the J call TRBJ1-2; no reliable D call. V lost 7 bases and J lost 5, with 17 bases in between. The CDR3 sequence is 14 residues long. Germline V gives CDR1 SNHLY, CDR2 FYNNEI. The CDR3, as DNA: TGTGCCAGCATTCACCCACCTGGTATTTATGGCTACACCTTC. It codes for CASIHPPGIYGYTF.

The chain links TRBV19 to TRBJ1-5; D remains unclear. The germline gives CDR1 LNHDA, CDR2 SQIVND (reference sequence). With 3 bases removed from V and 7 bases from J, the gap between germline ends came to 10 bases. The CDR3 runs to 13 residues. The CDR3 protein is CASSIFVGQPQHF. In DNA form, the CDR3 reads TGTGCCAGTAGTATTTTCGTGGGGCAGCCCCAGCATTTT.